This TCR beta chain was identified in a study of T-cell memory formation after mild COVID-19 (dated by TCRdb to the early 2020s). Background for the entire study: TCR sequence clusters from the two donors were largely donor specific. Longitudinal TCRalpha and TCRbeta repertoire sequencing tracked T-cell clones expanding and contracting after mild COVID-19 in a couple of donors. Two young, previously healthy adult volunteers, one female and one male, were included in the cohort. Summary of the overall study and its limitations: From day 15 to 85, contracting clones showed balanced CD4/CD8 phenotypes, whereas a second wave of clones that expanded from day 15 to 37 leaned towards CD4+. The study covered only a couple of mild cases, and larger cohorts including severe cases with pre-infection samples were considered necessary. Contracting CD4+ clones were found mainly in CM and EM memory subsets, while CD8+ clones were enriched in EMRA. SARS-CoV-2 specificity was not confirmed for the second-wave clones peaking on day 37. Some responding clones were detected in pre-infection memory, which suggested that pre-existing cross-reactive memory T cells had joined the SARS-CoV-2 response.

From the germline V gene (reference sequence), CDR1 is DFQATT and CDR2 is SNEGSKA. Reading from cysteine to phenylalanine, the CDR3 counts 12 amino acids. This entry keeps only the CDR3 DNA: 36 bases, framed from base 1. Trimming removed 2 bases from V and 4 bases from J, leaving 5 bases between the germline ends. This clonotype was recorded a few times. Its specific antigen is unknown. No base quality information exists; no much larger clone differs at one position. Ficoll-Paque density gradient centrifugation was the method used to isolate PBMCs. Instrument used: Illumina NovaSeq 6000. TCRalpha and TCRbeta cDNA libraries were built by 5'RACE with constant-segment primers, adding sample barcodes and unique molecular identifiers. Trizol reagent was used to extract RNA from every sample. Library amplification was performed in two PCR steps, and a second sample barcode and Illumina TruSeq adapters were introduced in the second step. Sequencing of libraries was performed on an Illumina NovaSeq with 2 x 150 bp paired-end reads. Concerning the study's data processing: Demultiplexing of reads and collapsing into UMI-guided consensus sequences were performed with migec v1.2.7. Using mixcr v2.1.11, UMI consensuses were aligned to TRA and TRB V and J templates and then assembled into clonotypes. Clonotypes were classified as expanded or contracted when called significant by both edgeR and NoisET, with noise models trained on biological replicates. For edgeR calls, the thresholds were a false discovery rate-adjusted p below 0.01 and a log2 fold-change of 1. As an exploratory analysis of dynamics, max-normalized trajectories of the 1000 most abundant clonotypes were examined by PCA with hierarchical clustering. Each responding clone was given a CD4 or CD8 phenotype based on the CD4+ and CD8+ repertoires, which had been sequenced separately. The public reads were run again by TCRdb, first through fastp at Q25 and then through MiXCR, and only productive beta chains were kept. All rows with the same CDR3 protein become a single entry with the most common DNA and genes. The V and J calls and clone size are TCRdb's, not the authors'. Within this sample are hundreds of thousands of distinct CDR3 sequences, with over 13% of them counted one time only. The ten largest clones add up to about 22% of the sample.

Sequencing was done on a sample of PBMCs or a T cell subset sorted from them (not recorded which). The clonotype was recovered from a man aged 18 to 30 who had mild COVID-19 (a few samples of this study predate the infection). The sample titles of this study are shuffled in the database, so cell type and time point are left out; the donor was told from shared clones. The rearrangement joined TRBV20-1 to TRBJ1-4, with no reliable assignment of the D segment. The CDR3 region: CSARPFNEKLFF. DNA sequence: TGCAGTGCTAGACCGTTTAATGAAAAACTGTTTTTT.